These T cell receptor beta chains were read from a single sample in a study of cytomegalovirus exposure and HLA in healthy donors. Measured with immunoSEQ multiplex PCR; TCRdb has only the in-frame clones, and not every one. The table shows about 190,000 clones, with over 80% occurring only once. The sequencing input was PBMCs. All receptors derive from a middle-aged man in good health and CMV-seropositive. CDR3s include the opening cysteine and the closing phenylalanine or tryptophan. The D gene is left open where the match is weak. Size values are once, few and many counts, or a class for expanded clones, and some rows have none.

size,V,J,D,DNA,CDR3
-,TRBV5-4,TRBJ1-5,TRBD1,TGTGCCAGCAGCCTTAGACAGGGCACCCAGCCCCAGCATTTT,CASSLRQGTQPQHF
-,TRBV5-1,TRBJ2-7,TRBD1,TGCGCCAGCAACAGCGGGGACAGGGTAGAGTACGAGCAGTACTTC,CASNSGDRVEYEQYF
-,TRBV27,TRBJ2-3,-,TGTGCCAGCAGTTTACGCGGGGGCCTTTTCACAGATACGCAGTATTTT,CASSLRGGLFTDTQYF
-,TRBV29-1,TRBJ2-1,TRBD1,TGCAGCGTAGATAGACAGGGTCCCTCCTGGGAGCAGTTCTTC,CSVDRQGPSWEQFF
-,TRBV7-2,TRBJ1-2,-,TGTGCCAGCAGCCTGGGGGGAGGGGCTTCTAACTATGGCTACACCTTC,CASSLGGGASNYGYTF
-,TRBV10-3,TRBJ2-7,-,TGTGCCATCAGTGAGGAGGAATTGGGGCAGGACTACGAGCAGTACTTC,CAISEEELGQDYEQYF
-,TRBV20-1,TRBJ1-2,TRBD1,TGCAGTTCTCAGGGGGACGGCTACACCTTC,CSSQGDGYTF
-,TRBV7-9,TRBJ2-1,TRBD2,TGTGCCAGCAGCGGTAGCGGGGGGGTCGATGAGCAGTTCTTC,CASSGSGGVDEQFF
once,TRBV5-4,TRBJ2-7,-,TGTGCCAGCAGCGGGGGCGGAGAGCAGTACTTC,CASSGGGEQYF
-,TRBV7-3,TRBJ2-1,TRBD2,TGTGCCAGCAGCCCCTTTAGCGGGGAGCAGTTCTTC,CASSPFSGEQFF
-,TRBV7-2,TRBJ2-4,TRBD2,TGTGCCAGCAGCTTAGACCTCGGCGGGGGGTCTAGCATTCAGTACTTC,CASSLDLGGGSSIQYF
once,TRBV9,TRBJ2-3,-,TGTGCCAGCAGCGTAATAGGAGGTACGCAGTATTTT,CASSVIGGTQYF
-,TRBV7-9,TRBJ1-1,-,TGTGCCAGCAGCTTCGGGGGGGGACGGACTGAAGCTTTCTTT,CASSFGGGRTEAFF
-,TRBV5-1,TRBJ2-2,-,TGCGCCAGCAGCTTGGTGTTTAGTACGACCGGGGAGCTGTTTTTT,CASSLVFSTTGELFF
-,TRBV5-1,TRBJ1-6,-,TGCGCCAGCAGCCGGGAGGGAAATTCACCCCTCCACTTT,CASSREGNSPLHF
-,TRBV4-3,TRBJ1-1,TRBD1,TGCGCCAGCAGCCGATTAACAGGGGGCTCTGAAGCTTTCTTT,CASSRLTGGSEAFF
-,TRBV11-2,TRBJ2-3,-,TGTGCCAGCAGCACCGGCGGGGAGATATTGCCCACAGATACGCAGTATTTT,CASSTGGEILPTDTQYF
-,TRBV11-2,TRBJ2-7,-,TGTGCCAGCAGCTTTCAACAGGGCTACGAGCAGTACTTC,CASSFQQGYEQYF
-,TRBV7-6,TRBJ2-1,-,TGTGCCAGCACCCCCCTCCCGGGGGGCCACATTGAGCAGTTCTTC,CASTPLPGGHIEQFF
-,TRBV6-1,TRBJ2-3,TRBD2,TGTGCCAGCAGACAGACTAGCGGGGGGAATACGCAGTATTTT,CASRQTSGGNTQYF
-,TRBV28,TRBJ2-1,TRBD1,TGTGCCAGCAGGCCGGGACAGGTAAACAATGAGCAGTTCTTC,CASRPGQVNNEQFF
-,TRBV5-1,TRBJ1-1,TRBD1,TGCGCCAGCAGGACAGGGGTTGAAGCTTTCTTT,CASRTGVEAFF
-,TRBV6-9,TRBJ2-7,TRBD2,TGTGCCAGCAAGCCCAGCGGGGACCCCCTCGAGCAGTACTTC,CASKPSGDPLEQYF
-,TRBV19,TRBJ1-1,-,TGTGCCAGTACCCCCGGGGGGAGGGGCACTGAAGCTTTCTTT,CASTPGGRGTEAFF
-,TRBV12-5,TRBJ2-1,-,TGTGCTAGTGGCTTCGGGGGGCCTAACAATGAGCAGTTCTTC,CASGFGGPNNEQFF
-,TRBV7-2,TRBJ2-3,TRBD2,TGTGCCAGCAGCTTAGAACTAGCGGGGGGCAGGAATTTT,CASSLELAGGRNF
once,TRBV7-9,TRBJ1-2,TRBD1,TGTGCCAGCAGCCTCGGGGGGACAGGGACGGGTGGCTACACCTTC,CASSLGGTGTGGYTF
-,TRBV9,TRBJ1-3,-,TGTGCCAGCAGCGTAACAGGATTGGATGGAAACACCATATATTTT,CASSVTGLDGNTIYF
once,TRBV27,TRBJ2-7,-,TGTGCCAGCAGTTGGGCGGGCCCGTACGAGCAGTACTTC,CASSWAGPYEQYF
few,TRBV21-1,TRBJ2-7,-,TGTGCCAGCACCCGAGTCCTCAGGGGCCTCGGCAACGAGCAGTACTTC,CASTRVLRGLGNEQYF
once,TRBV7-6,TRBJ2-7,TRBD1,TGTGCCAGCAGCTTAAAACCCCCGCGGGGGTTGGTTGGACAGGGGGCTCCCTACGAGCAGTACTTC,CASSLKPPRGLVGQGAPYEQYF
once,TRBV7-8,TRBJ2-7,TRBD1,TGTGCCAGCAGCATGAGGACAGGGAGCAGGGAGCAGTACTTC,CASSMRTGSREQYF
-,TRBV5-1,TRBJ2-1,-,TGCGCCAGCAGCTTGGACTTATACTACAATGAGCAGTTCTTC,CASSLDLYYNEQFF
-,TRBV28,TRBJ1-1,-,TGTGCCAGCAGTTTATCAGGGGACACTGAAGCTTTCTTT,CASSLSGDTEAFF
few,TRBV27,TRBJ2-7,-,TGTGCCAGCAGTTTACAGGATAACTACGAGCAGTACTTC,CASSLQDNYEQYF
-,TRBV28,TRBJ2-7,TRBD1,TGTGCCAGCAGTTTATCCAGGGGGAACGAGCAGTACTTC,CASSLSRGNEQYF
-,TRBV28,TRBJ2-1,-,TGTGCCAGCAGTTTACTGCCTAGCAATGAGCAGTTCTTC,CASSLLPSNEQFF
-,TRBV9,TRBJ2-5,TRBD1,TGTGCCAGCAGCTCGGGACAGCCCCTCGTGGCCCAGTACTTC,CASSSGQPLVAQYF
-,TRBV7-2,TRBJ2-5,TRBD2,TGTGCCAGCAGCTTAGTAATAGCGGGAGAGACCCAGTACTTC,CASSLVIAGETQYF
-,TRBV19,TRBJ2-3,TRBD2,TGTGCCAGTAGTATGCGGGGGGGCATTTCAGATACGCAGTATTTT,CASSMRGGISDTQYF
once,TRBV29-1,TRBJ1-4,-,TGCAGCGTCCCTCCGGCGAGGGCCACTAATGAAAAACTGTTTTTT,CSVPPARATNEKLFF
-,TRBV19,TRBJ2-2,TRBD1,TGTGCCAGTGGGGGACAGGCGAACACCGGGGAGCTGTTTTTT,CASGGQANTGELFF
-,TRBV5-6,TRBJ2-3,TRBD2,TGTGCCAGCAGTTTAGGAGCGGGGCTCACAGATACGCAGTATTTT,CASSLGAGLTDTQYF
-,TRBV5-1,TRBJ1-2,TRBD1,TGCGCCAGCAGTTCGGACAGGGCCTTCTATGGCTACACCTTC,CASSSDRAFYGYTF
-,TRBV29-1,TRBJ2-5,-,TGCAGCCTACTAGGGGGCCAAGAGACCCAGTACTTC,CSLLGGQETQYF
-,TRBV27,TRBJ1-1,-,TGTGCCAGCAGTTCAGGGTTTTTCACTGAAGCTTTCTTT,CASSSGFFTEAFF
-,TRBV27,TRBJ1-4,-,TGTGCCAGCAGTTACAGGTTGGACGGTGAAAAACTGTTTTTT,CASSYRLDGEKLFF
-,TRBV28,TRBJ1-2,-,TGTGCCAGCAGTTTAACACCTAAGGGGAACTATGGCTACACCTTC,CASSLTPKGNYGYTF